The present T cell receptor (beta chain) was sequenced within a study of blood T cells in healthy people across ages. The authors ran a second PCR of roughly 7 to 11 cycles using a sample-barcoded 5' primer and a J-beta primer mix. Each CDR3 protein is one row after TCRdb ran MiXCR on the 5' RACE reads. The table has about 780,000 distinct CDR3 sequences, around half seen once. Germline CDR1 is MNHEY and CDR2 is SVGEGT. V was trimmed by 6 bases and J by 11 bases, leaving 13 bases between them. The CDR3 has 11 amino acids. The specimen was blood. The sequence derives from a man aged 80 or over in good health. The genes are TRBV6-2 or TRBV6-3 and TRBJ1-1, with D perhaps TRBD1 (6 bases). Here the CDR3 DNA reads TGTGCCAGCAGATCCACAGGGTCCGCTTTCTTT. Translated: CASRSTGSAFF.